This T cell receptor beta chain is drawn from a study of spatial heterogeneity in lung cancer. Study background: The study found that TCR transcript counts in tumor regions correlated strongly with a matched bulk RNA-seq T cell module score.

This clonotype is large within its sample. The antigen is not known. Germline is not matched at one junction end, which may reflect a read error. Germline CDR1 reads SQVTM; CDR2 reads ANQGSEA. This CDR3 comprises 10 residues. Findings and limits, study-wide: It was found that expanded intratumoral alpha and beta TCR counts tracked tumor mutation counts.

The time point here: sample taken at primary tumor resection. Carried by each TCR cDNA molecule was a unique molecular identifier. Via MiXCR, TCRdb re-called the 5' RACE reads, giving one row per CDR3 protein. There are some 300 distinct CDR3 sequences in the sample; roughly 42% occur only once, and 47% lies in the top ten. This material consisted of lung tumor tissue, taken at surgery. The sequence came from a male donor with early-stage non-small cell lung cancer. This chain uses TRBV29-1 with TRBJ2-1; D remains ambiguous. The CDR3 is CSGVYTEQFF. Written as DNA, the CDR3 is TGCAGCGGAGTGTACACTGAGCAGTTCTTC.